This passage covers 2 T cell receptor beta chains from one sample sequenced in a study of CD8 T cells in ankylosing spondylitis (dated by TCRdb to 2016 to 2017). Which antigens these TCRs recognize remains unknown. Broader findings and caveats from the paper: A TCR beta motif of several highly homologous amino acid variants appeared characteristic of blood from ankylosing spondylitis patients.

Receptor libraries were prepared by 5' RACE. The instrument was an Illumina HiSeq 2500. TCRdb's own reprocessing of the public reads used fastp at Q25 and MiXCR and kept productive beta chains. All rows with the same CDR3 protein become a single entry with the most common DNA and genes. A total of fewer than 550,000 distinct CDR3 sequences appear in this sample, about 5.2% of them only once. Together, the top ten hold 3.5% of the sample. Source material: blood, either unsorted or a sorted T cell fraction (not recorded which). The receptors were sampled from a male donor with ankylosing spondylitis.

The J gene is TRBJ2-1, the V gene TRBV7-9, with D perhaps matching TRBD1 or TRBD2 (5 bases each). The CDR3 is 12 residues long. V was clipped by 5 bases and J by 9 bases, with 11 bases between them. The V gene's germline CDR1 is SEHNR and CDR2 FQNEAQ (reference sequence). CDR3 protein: CASSPRGVEQFF. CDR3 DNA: TGTGCCAGCAGCCCGAGAGGGGTTGAGCAGTTCTTC.

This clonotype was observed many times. CDR3 nucleotide sequence: TGCGCCAGCAGCCCTAACAGGGCACCGACAGAGACCCAGTACTTC. Amino acids: CASSPNRAPTETQYF. V is TRBV5-1 and J is TRBJ2-5; D possibly corresponds to TRBD1 (6 bases). The CDR3 spans 15 residues. V was pared by 4 bases and J by 4 bases, with 17 bases between. CDR1 and CDR2 (germline): SGHRS, YFSETQ. Together with reference TRBV5-1 and TRBJ2-5, the CDR3 gives the full variable domain: KAGVTQTPRYLIKTRGQQVTLSCSPISGHRSVSWYQQTPGQGLQFLFEYFSETQRNKGNFPGRFSGRQFSNSRSEMNVSTLELGDSALYLCASSPNRAPTETQYFGPGTRLLVL.